A single sample is the source of the 25 T cell receptor beta chains below, sequenced in a study of cytomegalovirus exposure and HLA in healthy donors. Both 60 Vbeta primers and 13 Jbeta primers went into the PCR. Some clones are missing from TCRdb's copy, which holds only in-frame ones; the method was immunoSEQ multiplex PCR. The repertoire holds 130,000 or so clones, 61% seen once, with around 1.8% in the top ten. Material for sequencing was PBMCs. These receptors came from a male donor in good health and CMV-seronegative.

The rearrangement joins TRBV10-2 to TRBJ1-4; 10 nucleotides match TRBD1. V shed 3 bases, J shed 6 bases, and the junction held 4 bases outside the gene matches. The germline gives CDR1 WSHSY, CDR2 SAAADI. The CDR3 loop spans 15 amino acids. CDR3 in amino acids: CASSDTGTGDEKLFF. In nucleotides, the CDR3 is TGCGCCAGCAGTGATACCGGGACAGGGGATGAAAAACTGTTTTTT.

A note on this clone: The junction shows a germline mismatch at one end, possibly a read error. The same CDR3 can be traced to other DNA sequences in this sample. The chain joins TRBV4-3 to TRBJ1-1; 7 bases are a match to TRBD1. The CDR3 spans 15 residues. The germline V gene encodes CDR1 LGHNA and CDR2 YSLEER. The CDR3 DNA reads TGCGCAAGCAGCTCGCCGGGGCAGGGGGTCACTGAAGCTTTCTTT. Its protein is CASSSPGQGVTEAFF.

The DNA of the CDR3 is TGTGCCAGCAGTTTAGGGGACACCGCAGCCAAAAACATTCAGTACTTC. Amino acid sequence: CASSLGDTAAKNIQYF. This chain links TRBV28 with TRBJ2-4; TRBD1 is a possible D gene (6 bases). CDR1 MDHEN and CDR2 SYDVKM come from the germline V gene. The length of the CDR3 is 16 residues. With 2 bases removed from V and 0 bases from J, the gap between germline ends came to 11 bases.

The chain recombines TRBV7-2 with TRBJ2-7; no clear D. V was cut by 3 bases and J by 2 bases, with 11 bases left in between. Per germline, CDR1 SGHTA and CDR2 FQGNSA. This CDR3 comprises 14 residues. The CDR3 loop is CASSLVAAAYEQYF. CDR3 bases: TGTGCCAGCAGCTTGGTCGCTGCAGCCTACGAGCAGTACTTC.

This clone appeared a few times. The V gene is TRBV11-2, the J gene TRBJ2-7; D might be TRBD2 (5 bases). V lost 8 bases and J 1 base, leaving 15 bases between the germline ends. Germline CDR1 reads SGHAT; CDR2 reads FQNNGV. The CDR3 length is 14 residues. The CDR3 DNA follows: TGTGCCAGCCTCCCTTCAAGCGGTTCCTACGAGCAGTACTTC. Its protein product is CASLPSSGSYEQYF.

The V gene is TRBV7-2, the J gene TRBJ1-1, with TRBD1 matching over 8 bases. With 0 bases clipped from V and 1 base from J, the junction kept 7 bases outside the gene matches. The CDR3 extends over 17 amino acids. Germline loops: CDR1 SGHTA, CDR2 FQGNSA. DNA for the CDR3: TGTGCCAGCAGCTTAGCGCTTCAGGGGGCGCGGAACACTGAAGCTTTCTTT. As protein: CASSLALQGARNTEAFF.

The genes are TRBV11-2 and TRBJ1-1; 8 positions match TRBD1. J lost 6 bases, V lost 4 bases, and 10 bases had no gene match. The CDR3 has 15 residues. Germline-derived CDR1 and CDR2 are SGHAT and FQNNGV. This CDR3 is CASSSNQGARAEAFF. The CDR3 DNA follows: TGTGCCAGCAGCTCTAACCAGGGGGCGCGTGCTGAAGCTTTCTTT.

This chain links TRBV19 with TRBJ2-1, with D possibly matching TRBD1 (5 bases). The CDR3 consists of 18 residues. V gave up 2 bases and J gave up 5 bases, with 22 bases separating them. Germline lookup yields CDR1 LNHDA and CDR2 SQIVND (reference sequence). For the CDR3, the DNA is TGTGCCAGTAGTATACCTTCGGCAGGGCGAAAAAACAACAATGAGCAGTTCTTC. This translates into CASSIPSAGRKNNNEQFF. Supplemented by reference TRBV19 and TRBJ2-1, the full variable domain reads DGGITQSPKYLFRKEGQNVTLSCEQNLNHDAMYWYRQDPGQGLRLIYYSQIVNDFQKGDIAEGYSVSREKKESFPLTVTSAQKNPTAFYLCASSIPSAGRKNNNEQFFGPGTRLTVL.

CDR3 DNA: TGTGCCAGCAGTTACGGATCGGGACAGGTCTACGAGCAGTACTTC. Translating it yields CASSYGSGQVYEQYF. The chain uses TRBV6-5 and TRBJ2-7; TRBD1 agrees at 8 bases. Looked up from germline, CDR1 is MNHEY and CDR2 is SVGAGI. The CDR3 runs 15 residues. V shed 2 bases and J 3 bases; nucleotides not matched to a gene: 6.

Remarks on this clone: At the DNA level, this CDR3 is encoded by other sequences in the same sample as well. This sequence joins TRBV2 and TRBJ2-1; a weak D match, TRBD2 (5 bases). V shed 6 bases and J shed 0 bases, with 12 bases lying between them. The germline V gene has CDR1 SNHLY and CDR2 FYNNEI. This CDR3 contains 15 residues. The CDR3 DNA reads as TGTGCCAGCAGCCCCGCGGACTCCTCCTACAATGAGCAGTTCTTC. This sequence encodes CASSPADSSYNEQFF.

This clone was detected only once. The chain links TRBV28 to TRBJ1-2; 11 positions match TRBD1. V was pared by 5 bases and J by 7 bases, with 6 bases of the junction left unmatched. CDR1 is MDHEN and CDR2 is SYDVKM in the germline V gene. CDR3 length equals 14 residues. The CDR3: CASSPGQGDRGYTF. The CDR3 DNA sequence: TGTGCCAGCAGTCCGGGACAGGGGGATCGTGGCTACACCTTC.

This clone was seen a few times. V is TRBV4-1 and J is TRBJ1-6, with 9 positions matching TRBD1. Germline V lookup: CDR1 MGHRA, CDR2 YSYEKL. V lost 4 bases to trimming and J lost 10 bases; unmatched junction nucleotides: 8. The CDR3 is made up of 15 amino acids. CDR3 nucleotide sequence: TGCGCCAGCAGCCCCTGGGGACAGGGTGAGTCACCCCTCCACTTT. Translation: CASSPWGQGESPLHF.

Remarks on this clone: At one of its ends the junction is not consistent with the germline gene, which may arise from a read error. J is TRBJ1-2 and V is TRBV7-9; 7 bases are shared with TRBD1. Per the germline V gene, CDR1 is SEHNR and CDR2 is FQNEAQ (reference sequence). The CDR3 extends over 16 amino acids. The chain's CDR3 is CSSWGQPDPLNYGYTF. The CDR3 coding sequence is TGTTCCAGCTGGGGACAGCCTGACCCCCTGAACTATGGCTACACCTTC.

There are a few counts of this clone. This CDR3 is also generated by other DNA sequences in the sample. V gene TRBV11-2 combines with J gene TRBJ1-5, with unresolved D. V was pared by 0 bases and J by 4 bases, with 4 bases between. The CDR3 spans 13 residues. CDR1 is SGHAT, CDR2 FQNNGV, per germline. The CDR3 coding sequence is TGTGCCAGCAGCTTAGAACGGAATCAGCCCCAGCATTTT. Protein: CASSLERNQPQHF.

The V and J genes are TRBV5-6 and TRBJ2-2; D may be TRBD1 (7 bases). CDR1 is SGHDT and CDR2 is YYEEEE in the germline V gene. Between the trimmed V and J ends, which lost 9 bases and 4 bases, there was a span of 28 bases. This CDR3 is 18 amino acids long. The CDR3 nucleotides are TGTGCCACCGCGGGACCGACCCCGGGACAGCCGAGCACCGGGGAGCTGTTTTTT. It is translated as CATAGPTPGQPSTGELFF.

The chain employs TRBV28 and TRBJ1-3; no reliable D call. The germline gives CDR1 MDHEN, CDR2 SYDVKM. The CDR3 totals 16 residues. V lost 1 base and J lost 0, with 10 bases in between. The CDR3 sequence is CASSLSAGLSGNTIYF. In DNA, the CDR3 is TGTGCCAGCAGTTTATCGGCAGGCCTCTCTGGAAACACCATATATTTT.

The rearrangement links TRBV19 to TRBJ1-2; no definite D call. Per the germline V gene, CDR1 is LNHDA and CDR2 is SQIVND (reference sequence). V lost 5 bases to trimming and J lost 5 bases, with 9 bases between them. This CDR3 region has 12 residues. DNA for the CDR3: TGTGCCAGTAGTGGGCAGATGTATGGCTACACCTTC. Translating gives CASSGQMYGYTF.

In its sample, this clone was seen once. This chain joins TRBV19 and TRBJ2-5; TRBD1 might be the D (6 bases). V was trimmed by 6 bases and J by 2 bases, leaving 10 bases between them. Germline assignment: CDR1 LNHDA and CDR2 SQIVND (reference sequence). The CDR3 length is 13 residues. In DNA form, the CDR3 reads TGTGCCAGTAGGCAGGGGATTCAAGAGACCCAGTACTTC. Translating gives CASRQGIQETQYF.

The rearrangement links TRBV7-2 to TRBJ2-3; a possible D gene is TRBD2 (7 bases). Germline values: CDR1 SGHTA, CDR2 FQGNSA. The CDR3 is made up of 13 amino acids. The V end was cut by 6 bases, the J end by 5 bases, with 12 bases between. The CDR3 bases are TGTGCCAGCAGAACGGGGGGCGGAGATACGCAGTATTTT. Residues: CASRTGGGDTQYF.

The chain has TRBV29-1 and TRBJ2-3; 13 bases match TRBD2. V shed 7 bases and J 5 bases; nucleotides not matched to a gene: 3. Looked up from germline, CDR1 is SQVTM and CDR2 is ANQGSEA. This CDR3 has 13 amino acids. CDR3 sequence reads: CSGRLAGGDTQYF. The CDR3 DNA follows: TGCAGCGGTCGACTAGCGGGGGGAGATACGCAGTATTTT.

This chain links TRBV27 with TRBJ1-1, with 9 positions matching TRBD1. The trim removed 5 bases at V and 5 bases at J, leaving 9 bases unmatched. Looked up from germline, CDR1 is MNHEY and CDR2 is SMNVEV (reference sequence). CDR3 size: 15 residues. Written as DNA, the CDR3 is TGTGCCAGCAGTCCTTACAGGGGGCGCGTGACTGAAGCTTTCTTT. This encodes CASSPYRGRVTEAFF.

This clone has a handful of counts. The chain has TRBV28 and TRBJ1-1; D is unclear. CDR1 MDHEN and CDR2 SYDVKM come from the germline V gene. The CDR3 has 16 amino acids. Deletions cut 5 bases from V and 4 bases from J, with 20 bases between. The CDR3: CASSPPAGIGVTEAFF. The CDR3 nucleotides read TGTGCCAGCAGTCCCCCAGCGGGAATCGGCGTCACTGAAGCTTTCTTT.

This chain connects TRBV2 to TRBJ1-3; tentative D call: TRBD1 (5 bases). The CDR3 extends over 13 amino acids. The V end lost 6 bases, the J end lost 8 bases, and 14 bases lay between the germline ends. Germline V gene data show CDR1 as SNHLY and CDR2 as FYNNEI. The CDR3 spells CASSVRQTDTIYF. CDR3 nucleotides: TGTGCCAGCAGCGTAAGACAGACGGACACCATATATTTT.

This chain connects TRBV5-1 to TRBJ2-7; 9 bases match TRBD2. This CDR3 is 16 amino acids long. The J segment lost 5 bases and the V segment lost 0 bases, leaving 9 bases of the junction unmatched. Per the germline V gene, CDR1 is SGHRS and CDR2 is YFSETQ. The CDR3: CASSLEGAGGRNEQYF. For the CDR3, the DNA is TGCGCCAGCAGCTTGGAGGGTGCGGGGGGGCGAAACGAGCAGTACTTC.

This chain connects TRBV9 to TRBJ2-5; 8 bases match TRBD2. With V trimmed by 3 bases and J by 5 bases, 9 bases remained unmatched. The CDR3 sequence is 15 residues long. Germline V gene sequence: CDR1 SGDLS, CDR2 YYNGEE. The CDR3 region has the DNA TGTGCCAGCAGCGGTAGCGGGGTCCCCGGGGAGACCCAGTACTTC. It codes for CASSGSGVPGETQYF.